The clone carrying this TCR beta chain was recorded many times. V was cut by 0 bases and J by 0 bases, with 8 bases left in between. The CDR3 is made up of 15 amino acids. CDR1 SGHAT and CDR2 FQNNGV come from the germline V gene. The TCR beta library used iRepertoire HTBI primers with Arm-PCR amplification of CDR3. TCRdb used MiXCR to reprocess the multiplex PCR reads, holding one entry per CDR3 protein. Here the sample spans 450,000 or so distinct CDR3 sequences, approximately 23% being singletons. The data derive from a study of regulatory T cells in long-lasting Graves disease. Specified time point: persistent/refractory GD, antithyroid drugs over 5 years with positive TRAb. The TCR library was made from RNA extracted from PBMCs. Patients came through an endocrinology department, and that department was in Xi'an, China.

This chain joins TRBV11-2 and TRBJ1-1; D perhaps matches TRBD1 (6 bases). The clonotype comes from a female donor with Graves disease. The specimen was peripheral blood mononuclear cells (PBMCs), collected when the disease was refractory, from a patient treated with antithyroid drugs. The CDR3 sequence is CASSLEGALNTEAFF. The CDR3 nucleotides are TGTGCCAGCAGCTTAGAGGGGGCTCTGAACACTGAAGCTTTCTTT. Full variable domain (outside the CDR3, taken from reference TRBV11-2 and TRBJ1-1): EAGVAQSPRYKIIEKRQSVAFWCNPISGHATLYWYQQILGQGPKLLIQFQNNGVVDDSQLPKDRFSAERLKGVDSTLKIQPAKLEDSAVYLCASSLEGALNTEAFFGQGTRLTVV.